A selection of T cell receptor beta chains follows, all from one sample in a study of blood T cell repertoires in COVID-19. Assay: immunoSEQ multiplex PCR; the TCRdb copy retains only in-frame clones and omits some. The table lists 200,000 to 300,000 clones, around nine tenths of them singletons, with under 2% in the top ten. The sample comprised peripheral blood. The receptors originated from an older woman who had recovered from COVID-19. The CDR3 runs from the conserved cysteine through the conserved F or W. Each record gives: D gene, clone size, J gene, V gene, CDR3 DNA, CDR3 protein. D genes are given only for firm matches. The size entry is marked missing in some rows and otherwise reads once, few, many or a size class.

d_call: TRBD2
clone_size: .
j_call: TRBJ2-7
v_call: TRBV14
cdr3_nt: TGTGCCAGCAGCCAACTAAAGGGACTAGTGCACTACGAGCAGTACTTC
cdr3_aa: CASSQLKGLVHYEQYF

d_call: .
clone_size: .
j_call: TRBJ2-2
v_call: TRBV6-1
cdr3_nt: TGTGCCAGCAGTGAAATGCGGGGGCTTGGGGAGCTGTTTTTT
cdr3_aa: CASSEMRGLGELFF

d_call: TRBD1
clone_size: .
j_call: TRBJ1-4
v_call: TRBV18
cdr3_nt: TGTGCCAGCTCACCCAGACAGGGGAGAGGTGAAAAACTGTTTTTT
cdr3_aa: CASSPRQGRGEKLFF

d_call: .
clone_size: once
j_call: TRBJ2-2
v_call: TRBV27
cdr3_nt: TGTGCCAGCAGTTTAAGCGGGTGGAACACCGGGGAGCTGTTTTTT
cdr3_aa: CASSLSGWNTGELFF

d_call: TRBD1
clone_size: .
j_call: TRBJ2-7
v_call: TRBV5-1
cdr3_nt: TGCGCCAGCAGCTTGTCCCCGGGACAGGGGGAGTACGAGCAGTACTTC
cdr3_aa: CASSLSPGQGEYEQYF

d_call: .
clone_size: .
j_call: TRBJ1-3
v_call: TRBV18
cdr3_nt: TGTGCCAGCTCCCCAAGGAGTAGCTCTGGAAACACCATATATTTT
cdr3_aa: CASSPRSSSGNTIYF

d_call: .
clone_size: .
j_call: TRBJ2-7
v_call: TRBV3-1/TRBV3-2
cdr3_nt: TGTGCCAGCAGCCAAGATAAACTGAGCTACGAGCAGTACTTC
cdr3_aa: CASSQDKLSYEQYF

d_call: .
clone_size: .
j_call: TRBJ2-7
v_call: TRBV5-1
cdr3_nt: TGCGCCAGCAGCCTGGGGACTGCCGCCTACGAGCAGTACTTC
cdr3_aa: CASSLGTAAYEQYF

d_call: .
clone_size: .
j_call: TRBJ1-1
v_call: TRBV13
cdr3_nt: TGTGCCAGCAGCCAAAGGGGAGGGGGCACTGAAGCTTTCTTT
cdr3_aa: CASSQRGGGTEAFF

d_call: .
clone_size: .
j_call: TRBJ1-1
v_call: TRBV3-1/TRBV3-2
cdr3_nt: TGTGCCAGCAGCCAAGAAATTCGGTTGGACACTGAAGCTTTCTTT
cdr3_aa: CASSQEIRLDTEAFF

d_call: .
clone_size: .
j_call: TRBJ2-6
v_call: TRBV5-1
cdr3_nt: TGCGCCAGCAGCTTGGAGATGCGCTCTGGGGCCAACGTCCTGACTTTC
cdr3_aa: CASSLEMRSGANVLTF

d_call: .
clone_size: .
j_call: TRBJ1-2
v_call: TRBV11-1
cdr3_nt: TGTGCCAGCAGCTACGGCGGTATCCACTATGGCTACACCTTC
cdr3_aa: CASSYGGIHYGYTF

d_call: TRBD1
clone_size: .
j_call: TRBJ2-7
v_call: TRBV4-3
cdr3_nt: TGCGCCAGCAGCCAAGGGGTGGGACAGGGAATCTACGAGCAGTACTTC
cdr3_aa: CASSQGVGQGIYEQYF

d_call: TRBD1
clone_size: .
j_call: TRBJ1-5
v_call: TRBV5-6
cdr3_nt: TGTGCCAGCAGCGAGACAGGGAACGATCAGCCCCAGCATTTT
cdr3_aa: CASSETGNDQPQHF

d_call: .
clone_size: .
j_call: TRBJ1-2
v_call: TRBV19
cdr3_nt: TGTGCCAGTAGTATTGGGAGGGGCTCTGCGGGCTACACCTTC
cdr3_aa: CASSIGRGSAGYTF

d_call: .
clone_size: .
j_call: TRBJ2-3
v_call: TRBV6-4
cdr3_nt: TGTGCCAGCAGTGACTCGGCGGGACGCACAGATACGCAGTATTTT
cdr3_aa: CASSDSAGRTDTQYF

d_call: .
clone_size: .
j_call: TRBJ1-1
v_call: TRBV10-3
cdr3_nt: TGTGCCATCAGCCCTGGAGAGGGCACTGAAGCTTTCTTT
cdr3_aa: CAISPGEGTEAFF

d_call: TRBD1
clone_size: .
j_call: TRBJ1-6
v_call: TRBV3-1/TRBV3-2
cdr3_nt: TGTGCCAGCAACCGACAGGGCGACAATTCACCCCTCCACTTT
cdr3_aa: CASNRQGDNSPLHF

d_call: .
clone_size: .
j_call: TRBJ2-5
v_call: TRBV28
cdr3_nt: TGTGCCAGCAGTTTACCTCCAGGGCGCGGGGACCAAGAGACCCAGTACTTC
cdr3_aa: CASSLPPGRGDQETQYF

d_call: .
clone_size: .
j_call: TRBJ1-4
v_call: TRBV29-1
cdr3_nt: TGCAGCGTTGGACAGAAAACAACTAATGAAAAACTGTTTTTT
cdr3_aa: CSVGQKTTNEKLFF

d_call: .
clone_size: .
j_call: TRBJ2-7
v_call: TRBV7-9
cdr3_nt: TGTGCCAGCAGCTTAGGTGACAGTCGGCAGTACTTC
cdr3_aa: CASSLGDSRQYF

d_call: TRBD2
clone_size: .
j_call: TRBJ2-2
v_call: TRBV7-2
cdr3_nt: TGTGCCAGCAGCTTAGCCAGTCCGGGAGGGGGCGGGGAGCTGTTTTTT
cdr3_aa: CASSLASPGGGGELFF

d_call: .
clone_size: .
j_call: TRBJ1-4
v_call: TRBV5-1
cdr3_nt: TGCGCCAGCAGCTTGAGCGGGGCAGGAGATGAAAAACTGTTTTTT
cdr3_aa: CASSLSGAGDEKLFF

d_call: .
clone_size: .
j_call: TRBJ2-3
v_call: TRBV13
cdr3_nt: TGTGCCAGCAACCGTGACTCGGCAGATACGCAGTATTTT
cdr3_aa: CASNRDSADTQYF

d_call: .
clone_size: few
j_call: TRBJ1-2
v_call: TRBV7-2
cdr3_nt: TGTGCCAGCAGCCCCCGACAGATCACCAACTATGGCTACACCTTC
cdr3_aa: CASSPRQITNYGYTF

d_call: TRBD1
clone_size: .
j_call: TRBJ2-7
v_call: TRBV28
cdr3_nt: TGTGCCAGCAGTATCCTATCGGGACAGGGTCTCGGTCACTACGAGCAGTACTTC
cdr3_aa: CASSILSGQGLGHYEQYF

d_call: .
clone_size: .
j_call: TRBJ2-1
v_call: TRBV19
cdr3_nt: TGTGCCAGTAGCACGGGGGGCCGTCTTGTTGGGGGGCAGTTCTTC
cdr3_aa: CASSTGGRLVGGQFF

d_call: .
clone_size: .
j_call: TRBJ1-4
v_call: TRBV6-6
cdr3_nt: TGTGCCAGCAGTTACTCGAGACAGAGGAAAAATGAAAAACTGTTTTTT
cdr3_aa: CASSYSRQRKNEKLFF

d_call: TRBD1
clone_size: .
j_call: TRBJ2-7
v_call: TRBV6-1
cdr3_nt: TGTGCCAGCAGTGAAGCGGACAGGGTCGAGCAGTACTTC
cdr3_aa: CASSEADRVEQYF

d_call: .
clone_size: .
j_call: TRBJ1-3
v_call: TRBV7-9
cdr3_nt: TGTGCCGGCTCCGGGAACGGAAACACCATATATTTT
cdr3_aa: CAGSGNGNTIYF

d_call: .
clone_size: .
j_call: TRBJ2-2
v_call: TRBV7-9
cdr3_nt: TGTGCCAGCAGCCCCGGGGGTCACGGGGAGCTGTTTTTT
cdr3_aa: CASSPGGHGELFF

d_call: TRBD1
clone_size: .
j_call: TRBJ2-2
v_call: TRBV19
cdr3_nt: TGTGCCAGTAGTAGACAGGGTCGCACCGGGGAGCTGTTTTTT
cdr3_aa: CASSRQGRTGELFF

d_call: TRBD2
clone_size: .
j_call: TRBJ2-2
v_call: TRBV7-2
cdr3_nt: TGTGCCAGCAGCCCCTCAATCGGACTAGCCACCGGGGAGCTGTTTTTT
cdr3_aa: CASSPSIGLATGELFF

d_call: TRBD2
clone_size: few
j_call: TRBJ2-3
v_call: TRBV29-1
cdr3_nt: TGCAGCGTTGGCGGGGGGGCGGGCACAGATACGCAGTATTTT
cdr3_aa: CSVGGGAGTDTQYF

d_call: .
clone_size: .
j_call: TRBJ1-1
v_call: TRBV19
cdr3_nt: TGTGCCAGTAGTATGACAGGCCCGAACACTGAAGCTTTCTTT
cdr3_aa: CASSMTGPNTEAFF

d_call: .
clone_size: .
j_call: TRBJ2-3
v_call: TRBV6-5
cdr3_nt: TGTGCCAGCACTATTTCAAACACAGATACGCAGTATTTT
cdr3_aa: CASTISNTDTQYF

d_call: .
clone_size: few
j_call: TRBJ2-1
v_call: TRBV7-3
cdr3_nt: TGTGCCAGCAGCCCCCGGGGGGCCCAAGAGCAGTTCTTC
cdr3_aa: CASSPRGAQEQFF

d_call: TRBD2
clone_size: .
j_call: TRBJ2-3
v_call: TRBV9
cdr3_nt: TGTGCCAGCAGCACGAGCTACTCTAGCGGGGGGACAGATACGCAGTATTTT
cdr3_aa: CASSTSYSSGGTDTQYF

d_call: .
clone_size: .
j_call: TRBJ1-5
v_call: TRBV27
cdr3_nt: TGTGCCAGCAGTTTCGGGCAGGGACACCAGCCCCAGCATTTT
cdr3_aa: CASSFGQGHQPQHF

d_call: .
clone_size: once
j_call: TRBJ2-2
v_call: TRBV3-1/TRBV3-2
cdr3_nt: TGTGCCAGCACCAAGTTTTACGAGGCGAACACCGGGGAGCTGTTTTTT
cdr3_aa: CASTKFYEANTGELFF

d_call: .
clone_size: .
j_call: TRBJ2-1
v_call: TRBV11-3
cdr3_nt: TGTGCCAGCAGCTTAGAGGTCCTAGGAGAGCAGTTCTTC
cdr3_aa: CASSLEVLGEQFF

d_call: TRBD1
clone_size: .
j_call: TRBJ1-2
v_call: TRBV6-6
cdr3_nt: TGTGCCAGCAGTTACTCCCGGGACAGATACTATGGCTACACCTTC
cdr3_aa: CASSYSRDRYYGYTF

d_call: .
clone_size: .
j_call: TRBJ1-1
v_call: TRBV7-3
cdr3_nt: TGTGCCAGCAGCTTAACCGCTTCACGGCGGGGCACTGAAGCTTTCTTT
cdr3_aa: CASSLTASRRGTEAFF

d_call: .
clone_size: once
j_call: TRBJ2-1
v_call: TRBV2
cdr3_nt: TGTGCCAGCACCCGGGTCATAGGCGGCGAGCAGTTCTTC
cdr3_aa: CASTRVIGGEQFF

d_call: TRBD1
clone_size: .
j_call: TRBJ2-2
v_call: TRBV2
cdr3_nt: TGTGCCAGCAGTCGGGACAGGGGAGCCACCGGGGAGCTGTTTTTT
cdr3_aa: CASSRDRGATGELFF

d_call: TRBD1
clone_size: .
j_call: TRBJ1-2
v_call: TRBV6-5
cdr3_nt: TGTGCCAGCAGTTACTTGGACAGGCCTCGGGGCTACACCTTC
cdr3_aa: CASSYLDRPRGYTF

d_call: .
clone_size: few
j_call: TRBJ2-5
v_call: TRBV18
cdr3_nt: TGTGCCAGCTCACCCGAAGAGACCCAGTACTTC
cdr3_aa: CASSPEETQYF

d_call: TRBD1
clone_size: .
j_call: TRBJ2-7
v_call: TRBV7-2
cdr3_nt: TGTGCCAGCAGCTTAGAGAGGACAGGGTCCCAGCAGTACTTC
cdr3_aa: CASSLERTGSQQYF

d_call: TRBD1
clone_size: .
j_call: TRBJ1-5
v_call: TRBV19
cdr3_nt: TGTGCCAGTAGTACGCGGACAGGACTTGGGGATCAGCCCCAGCATTTT
cdr3_aa: CASSTRTGLGDQPQHF

d_call: .
clone_size: .
j_call: TRBJ2-5
v_call: TRBV27
cdr3_nt: TGTGCCAGCAGGCGGGGCGGTCCCATGGGGACCCAGTACTTC
cdr3_aa: CASRRGGPMGTQYF

d_call: .
clone_size: .
j_call: TRBJ2-7
v_call: TRBV5-6
cdr3_nt: TGTGCCAGCAGCTTGGCCGGGATGAGCTCCTACGAGCAGTACTTC
cdr3_aa: CASSLAGMSSYEQYF

d_call: .
clone_size: .
j_call: TRBJ1-1
v_call: TRBV9
cdr3_nt: TGTGCCAGCAGCGTAGTTAAGGAGAGTGAAGCTTTCTTT
cdr3_aa: CASSVVKESEAFF

d_call: .
clone_size: .
j_call: TRBJ2-3
v_call: TRBV27
cdr3_nt: TGTGCCAGCAGTTTCTGGACGGGGAGCACAGATACGCAGTATTTT
cdr3_aa: CASSFWTGSTDTQYF

d_call: TRBD2
clone_size: once
j_call: TRBJ2-2
v_call: TRBV4-3
cdr3_nt: TGCGCCAGCAGCCAAGATAGGGCTAGCGGGGAATCCGGGGAGCTGTTTTTT
cdr3_aa: CASSQDRASGESGELFF

d_call: .
clone_size: .
j_call: TRBJ1-3
v_call: TRBV19
cdr3_nt: TGTGCCAGTAGAGGGACACAACAATTTGCTGGAAACACCATATATTTT
cdr3_aa: CASRGTQQFAGNTIYF

d_call: .
clone_size: .
j_call: TRBJ1-2
v_call: TRBV7-2
cdr3_nt: TGTGCCAGCAGCTTACCGGGAGCCAACTATGGCTACACCTTC
cdr3_aa: CASSLPGANYGYTF